Below are 28 T cell receptor beta chains sequenced from a single sample in a study of beta chain features in type 1 diabetes. Study-wide results and caveats: People with Type 1 diabetes carried modestly yet significantly shorter TCRB CDR3s in all four CD4+ subsets.

Which antigens these TCRs recognize remains unknown. Since all of the isolated RNA was reverse transcribed, expressed TCRB transcripts were what got sequenced. Libraries were prepared by immunoSEQ multiplex PCR; TCRdb keeps only in-frame clonotypes and omits some of them. The table lists fewer than 400,000 clones, roughly 9% of them singletons. The sequencing sample was made of central memory CD4+ T cells from blood. Every receptor here comes from a man aged 30-40 years with type 1 diabetes.

V is TRBV30 and J is TRBJ1-2; D gene ambiguous. The length of the CDR3 is 15 residues. Germline lookup yields CDR1 GTSNPN and CDR2 SVGIG (reference sequence). V was cut by 1 base and J by 4 bases, with 16 bases left in between. CDR3 DNA: TGTGCCTGGAGTGAACCGGGATCACTTAGCTATGGCTACACCTTC. Translated: CAWSEPGSLSYGYTF.

This chain uses TRBV5-1 with TRBJ2-1, with D possibly matching TRBD2 (5 bases). In germline, CDR1 is SGHRS, CDR2 YFSETQ. The CDR3 is 15 amino acids. Trimming removed 1 base from V and 4 bases from J, with 12 bases in between. CDR3 sequence (DNA): TGCGCCAGCAGCTTGAACACCGGGGATTACAATGAGCAGTTCTTC. Amino acids: CASSLNTGDYNEQFF.

The genes are TRBV7-9 and TRBJ2-1, with TRBD1 matching over 10 bases. Germline loops: CDR1 SEHNR, CDR2 FQNEAQ (reference sequence). J lost 5 bases, V lost 6 bases, and 13 bases had no gene match. This CDR3 region has 17 residues. The chain's CDR3 is CASRLNPGTGDHNEQFF. CDR3 in DNA: TGTGCCAGCAGACTTAATCCCGGGACAGGGGACCACAATGAGCAGTTCTTC. Variable domain in full (rest from reference TRBV7-9 and TRBJ2-1): DTGVSQNPRHKITKRGQNVTFRCDPISEHNRLYWYRQTLGQGPEFLTYFQNEAQLEKSRLLSDRFSAERPKGSFSTLEIQRTEQGDSAMYLCASRLNPGTGDHNEQFFGPGTRLTVL.

This clone has just a few counts. The chain carries TRBV25-1 and TRBJ1-6; a possible D gene is TRBD1 (6 bases). The CDR3 has 14 amino acids. The V gene lost 8 bases and the J gene lost 4 bases, with 12 bases spanning the gap. Germline CDR1 and CDR2: MGHDK and SYGVNS. CDR3 loop: CASLEGGYNSPLHF. For the CDR3, the DNA is TGTGCCAGCTTAGAGGGGGGGTATAATTCACCCCTCCACTTT.

This clone was recorded a few times. The rearrangement uses TRBV10-2 and TRBJ1-4; tentatively, D is TRBD1 (6 bases). The germline CDR1 and CDR2 sequences are WSHSY and SAAADI. This CDR3 contains 15 residues. V was trimmed by 10 bases and J by 0 bases, leaving 15 bases between them. DNA for the CDR3: TGCGCCACCAGAGACAGGCCTGCAACTAATGAAAAACTGTTTTTT. Its translation: CATRDRPATNEKLFF.

This clone was counted between two and nine times. The V call is TRBV7-9, the J call TRBJ1-2; D is unresolved. CDR3 length: 14 residues. Germline-derived CDR1 and CDR2 are SEHNR and FQNEAQ (reference sequence). V dropped 3 bases and J dropped 4 bases, with 12 bases sitting between them. CDR3: CASSLLGDSYGYTF. The CDR3 DNA is TGTGCCAGCAGCTTGCTTGGTGATTCCTATGGCTACACCTTC.

This clone was picked up a small number of times. CDR3 DNA sequence: TGTGCCTGGAGTGTTTGGGAACATCAGCCCCAGCATTTT. Amino acids: CAWSVWEHQPQHF. This chain uses TRBV30 with TRBJ1-5, with D uncertain. V was cut by 0 bases and J by 5 bases, with 8 bases left in between. This CDR3 is 13 amino acids long. CDR1 is GTSNPN and CDR2 is SVGIG in the germline V gene (reference sequence).

V gene TRBV18 combines with J gene TRBJ2-2; D tentatively fits TRBD1 or TRBD2 (5 bases each). The CDR3 totals 14 residues. The germline V and J ends were trimmed by 4 bases and 7 bases, with 13 bases remaining between them. The germline V gene has CDR1 KGHSH and CDR2 LQKENI. DNA for the CDR3: TGTGCCAGCTCACGGGACCACCTGGGCGGGGAGCTGTTTTTT. Translated, it gives CASSRDHLGGELFF.

This chain links TRBV1 with TRBJ1-1. TRBV1 is a listed pseudogene. The CDR3 is 17 residues long. The CDR3: CTSSQDPVAGWGTEAFF. CDR3 bases: TGCACCAGCAGCCAAGATCCCGTGGCAGGATGGGGCACTGAAGCTTTCTTT.

This clone was detected a few times. This rearrangement joins TRBV4-3 to TRBJ2-2; D remains ambiguous. Trimming shortened V by 4 bases and J by 7 bases, and 16 bases separated the two germline ends. The germline CDR1 and CDR2 sequences are LGHNA and YSLEER. CDR3 length equals 15 residues. The CDR3 loop reads CASSPAIERDGELFF. Here the CDR3 DNA reads TGCGCCAGCAGCCCGGCAATAGAACGAGACGGGGAGCTGTTTTTT.

The V call is TRBV11-2, the J call TRBJ2-5, with a tentative D call TRBD1 (6 bases). Germline V CDR1 and CDR2: SGHAT, FQNNGV. This CDR3 contains 13 residues. V was cut by 6 bases and J by 2 bases, with 10 bases left in between. CDR3 coding DNA: TGTGCCAGCAGTCGGGACACACAAGAGACCCAGTACTTC. Its translation is CASSRDTQETQYF.

This clone turned up a few times. The chain is built from TRBV10-3 and TRBJ1-1; D ambiguous. V gave up 4 bases and J gave up 4 bases, with 13 bases separating them. The CDR3 runs to 14 residues. Germline CDR1 is ENHRY and CDR2 is SYGVKD. CDR3 loop: CAISGPVEGTEAFF. In nucleotides, the CDR3 is TGTGCCATCAGTGGTCCGGTGGAGGGCACTGAAGCTTTCTTT.

This clone was detected only a few times. The gene calls are TRBV19 and TRBJ1-5; 7 bases are a match to TRBD1. After removal of 10 bases from V and 7 bases from J, the junction contained 10 bases not matched to a gene. This CDR3 has 13 residues. Germline values: CDR1 LNHDA, CDR2 SQIVND (reference sequence). This chain's CDR3 is CATMSNRGQPQHF. The CDR3 nucleotides are TGTGCCACGATGTCCAACAGGGGCCAGCCCCAGCATTTT. Supplemented by reference TRBV19 and TRBJ1-5, the full variable domain reads DGGITQSPKYLFRKEGQNVTLSCEQNLNHDAMYWYRQDPGQGLRLIYYSQIVNDFQKGDIAEGYSVSREKKESFPLTVTSAQKNPTAFYLCATMSNRGQPQHFGDGTRLSIL.

This clone has only a few counts. The chain combines TRBV6-1 with TRBJ2-7; 9 bases line up with TRBD1. The germline V gene has CDR1 MNHNS and CDR2 SASEGT. Germline trimming cut 1 base from V and 6 bases from J; bases unmatched to any gene: 7. This CDR3 contains 15 residues. Written as DNA, the CDR3 is TGTGCCAGCAGTGAAGACAGGGGGCACGGTCTCGAGCAGTACTTC. It encodes CASSEDRGHGLEQYF.

This clone was detected only a few times. The chain couples TRBV7-2 to TRBJ2-3, with 8 bases matching TRBD1. The J segment lost 3 bases and the V segment lost 5 bases, leaving 4 bases of the junction unmatched. CDR1 and CDR2 (germline): SGHTA, FQGNSA. The CDR3 loop spans 14 amino acids. The CDR3 coding sequence is TGTGCCAGCAGCACCGACAGGGGAACAGATACGCAGTATTTT. This codes for CASSTDRGTDTQYF. Full variable domain (remainder filled in from reference TRBV7-2 and TRBJ2-3): GAGVSQSPSNKVTEKGKDVELRCDPISGHTALYWYRQSLGQGLEFLIYFQGNSAPDKSGLPSDRFSAERTGGSVSTLTIQRTQQEDSAVYLCASSTDRGTDTQYFGPGTRLTVL.

As DNA, the CDR3 is TGTGCCAGCAGTTATACTAGCGGGGGTCCCCTAAGCGAGCAGTACTTC. Protein: CASSYTSGGPLSEQYF. V and J are TRBV6-5 and TRBJ2-7; 11 bases are shared with TRBD2. This CDR3 comprises 16 residues. Trimming took 3 bases from V and 6 from J; bases not matched to a gene: 10. CDR1 is MNHEY, CDR2 SVGAGI, per germline.

The chain has TRBV15 and TRBJ1-4; D is unresolved. The germline V gene has CDR1 LNHNV and CDR2 YYDKDF (reference sequence). This CDR3 region has 13 residues. Trimming shortened V by 3 bases and J by 3 bases, and 5 bases separated the two germline ends. The DNA for the CDR3 is TGTGCCACCAGCAGGGCCTCTAATGAAAAACTGTTTTTT. Its protein is CATSRASNEKLFF.

The rearrangement joins TRBV7-2 to TRBJ2-2, with 10 bases lining up with TRBD1. The CDR3 length is 17 residues. J lost 6 bases, V lost 2 bases, and 9 bases had no gene match. In germline, CDR1 is SGHTA, CDR2 FQGNSA. The CDR3 here is CASSLSRTGGSPGELFF. Written as DNA, the CDR3 is TGTGCCAGCAGCTTAAGCCGGACAGGGGGTAGTCCCGGGGAGCTGTTTTTT.

This clone was recorded once. The chain is built from TRBV6-5 and TRBJ1-1; D not certain. V lost 5 bases to trimming and J lost 6 bases, with 16 bases between them. This CDR3 region has 14 residues. Germline-derived CDR1 and CDR2 are MNHEY and SVGAGI. This CDR3 is CASSQGPGFPEAFF. DNA of the CDR3: TGTGCCAGCAGTCAAGGGCCCGGCTTTCCTGAAGCTTTCTTT.

There are many counts of this clone. The rearrangement uses TRBV10-3 and TRBJ1-5; weak D call: TRBD1 (6 bases). Trimming took 3 bases from V and 3 from J, leaving 15 bases between them. CDR1 and CDR2 (germline): ENHRY, SYGVKD. CDR3 length equals 16 residues. CDR3 region: CAISENPDRINQPQHF. CDR3 nucleotide sequence: TGTGCCATCAGTGAAAACCCCGACAGGATCAATCAGCCCCAGCATTTT.

This clone was counted a few times. Other DNA sequences in this specimen translate into the identical CDR3. This chain uses TRBV5-1 with TRBJ1-1; no definite D call. Germline V gene sequence: CDR1 SGHRS, CDR2 YFSETQ. The CDR3 extends over 14 amino acids. V was trimmed by 0 bases and J by 2 bases, leaving 8 bases between them. CDR3 DNA: TGCGCCAGCAGCTTGGGACCGACCAACACTGAAGCTTTCTTT. As protein: CASSLGPTNTEAFF.

This clone was found a few times. Other nucleotide sequences from this sample produce the same CDR3. This sequence joins TRBV20-1 and TRBJ1-2; D is ambiguous. The ends were cut back, 6 bases at V and 2 bases at J, with 7 bases in the middle. The CDR3 runs to 11 residues. Germline V gives CDR1 DFQATT, CDR2 SNEGSKA (reference sequence). CDR3 nucleotide sequence: TGCAGTGCGAGCGAGAACTATGGCTACACCTTC. Translation: CSASENYGYTF.

The chain joins TRBV13 to TRBJ2-3; D is ambiguous. Trimming shortened V by 6 bases and J by 0 bases, and 1 base separated the two germline ends. From germline, CDR1 is PRHDT and CDR2 FYEKMQ (reference sequence). This CDR3 comprises 11 residues. CDR3 sequence (DNA): TGTGCCAGCAGAAGCACAGATACGCAGTATTTT. It yields the protein CASRSTDTQYF.

This rearrangement joins TRBV19 to TRBJ1-5; maybe TRBD1 (5 bases). The CDR3 runs to 12 residues. Trimming took 5 bases from V and 6 from J, leaving 8 bases between them. Germline CDR1 reads LNHDA; CDR2 reads SQIVND (reference sequence). This chain's CDR3 is CASSLRVQPQHF. The CDR3 region has the DNA TGTGCCAGTAGTCTCAGGGTTCAGCCCCAGCATTTT.

This clone occurred a few times. The CDR3 sequence is CASISGGADTEAFF. CDR3 sequence (DNA): TGTGCCAGCATCTCGGGGGGGGCAGACACTGAAGCTTTCTTT. The chain links TRBV2 to TRBJ1-1, with D possibly TRBD1 on 6 matching bases. There are 14 residues in the CDR3. V lost 7 bases to trimming and J lost 3 bases, with 15 bases between them. Germline CDR1 and CDR2: SNHLY and FYNNEI.

This clone was observed a few times. The gene calls are TRBV29-1 and TRBJ2-3; 13 bases align to TRBD2. Germline assignment: CDR1 SQVTM and CDR2 ANQGSEA. The V and J ends lost 7 bases and 1 base, in that order; junction bases with no gene match: 2. The CDR3 consists of 14 residues. The CDR3 DNA reads as TGCAGCGGCGGGACTAGCGGGGGCACAGATACGCAGTATTTT. It codes for CSGGTSGGTDTQYF.

In this sample, this clone turned up a few times. This sequence joins TRBV28 and TRBJ2-5; 9 bases fit TRBD1. This CDR3 region has 17 residues. V shed 6 bases and J 2 bases; nucleotides not matched to a gene: 13. Germline V CDR1 and CDR2: MDHEN, SYDVKM. The CDR3 region has the DNA TGTGCCAGCAGCCGCCCGGCCGGGACAGGGTGGCAAGAGACCCAGTACTTC. Protein: CASSRPAGTGWQETQYF. Together with reference TRBV28 and TRBJ2-5, the CDR3 gives the full variable domain: DVKVTQSSRYLVKRTGEKVFLECVQDMDHENMFWYRQDPGLGLRLIYFSYDVKMKEKGDIPEGYSVSREKKERFSLILESASTNQTSMYLCASSRPAGTGWQETQYFGPGTRLLVL.

The V gene is TRBV7-2, the J gene TRBJ1-2; the D gene is possibly TRBD1 (6 bases). Germline assignment: CDR1 SGHTA and CDR2 FQGNSA. This CDR3 has 13 amino acids. V was clipped by 5 bases and J by 7 bases, with 14 bases between them. The CDR3 DNA sequence: TGTGCCAGCAGCATAAGGACAGCCTCTGGCTACACCTTC. As protein: CASSIRTASGYTF.